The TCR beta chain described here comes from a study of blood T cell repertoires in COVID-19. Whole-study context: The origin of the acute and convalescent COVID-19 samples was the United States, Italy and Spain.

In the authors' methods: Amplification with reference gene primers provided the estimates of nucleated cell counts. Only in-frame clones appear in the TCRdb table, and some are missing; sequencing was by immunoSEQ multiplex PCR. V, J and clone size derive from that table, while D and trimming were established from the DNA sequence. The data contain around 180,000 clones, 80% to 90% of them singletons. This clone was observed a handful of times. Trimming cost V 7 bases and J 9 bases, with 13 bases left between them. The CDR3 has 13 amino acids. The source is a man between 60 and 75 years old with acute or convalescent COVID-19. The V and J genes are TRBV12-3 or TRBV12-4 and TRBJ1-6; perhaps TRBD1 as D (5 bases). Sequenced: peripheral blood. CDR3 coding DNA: TGTGCCAGCAAACGATCCGGGGGTTCACCCCTCCACTTT. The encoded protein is CASKRSGGSPLHF.